The T cell receptor (beta chain) described here comes from a study of blood T cell repertoires in COVID-19. Here immunoSEQ multiplex PCR was the method, and the copy in TCRdb shows in-frame clones only, minus some. The repertoire holds under 300,000 clones, with around 84% as singletons. This CDR3 has 14 amino acids. Germline CDR1 is SGHAT and CDR2 is FQNNGV. The V end lost 5 bases, the J end lost 6 bases, and 14 bases lay between the germline ends. Sequenced sample: PBMCs or T cells enriched from blood (not recorded which). The receptor's source is a woman aged 45-65 years who had been exposed to COVID-19. The J gene is TRBJ1-5, the V gene TRBV11-2, with TRBD1 as a possible D gene (5 bases). CDR3 loop: CASSLLGGSQPQHF. Here the CDR3 DNA reads TGTGCCAGCAGCCTCCTGGGGGGATCTCAGCCCCAGCATTTT.